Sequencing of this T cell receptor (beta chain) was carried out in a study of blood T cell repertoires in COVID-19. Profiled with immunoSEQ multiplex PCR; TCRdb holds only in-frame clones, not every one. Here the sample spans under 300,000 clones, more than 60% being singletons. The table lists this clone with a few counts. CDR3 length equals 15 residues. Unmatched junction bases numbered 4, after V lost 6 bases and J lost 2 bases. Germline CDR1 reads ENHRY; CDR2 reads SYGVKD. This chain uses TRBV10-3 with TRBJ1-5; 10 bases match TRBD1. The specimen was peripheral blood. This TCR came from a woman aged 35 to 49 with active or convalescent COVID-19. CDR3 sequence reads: CAISGTGVGNQPQHF. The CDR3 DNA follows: TGTGCCATCAGCGGGACAGGGGTTGGCAATCAGCCCCAGCATTTT.